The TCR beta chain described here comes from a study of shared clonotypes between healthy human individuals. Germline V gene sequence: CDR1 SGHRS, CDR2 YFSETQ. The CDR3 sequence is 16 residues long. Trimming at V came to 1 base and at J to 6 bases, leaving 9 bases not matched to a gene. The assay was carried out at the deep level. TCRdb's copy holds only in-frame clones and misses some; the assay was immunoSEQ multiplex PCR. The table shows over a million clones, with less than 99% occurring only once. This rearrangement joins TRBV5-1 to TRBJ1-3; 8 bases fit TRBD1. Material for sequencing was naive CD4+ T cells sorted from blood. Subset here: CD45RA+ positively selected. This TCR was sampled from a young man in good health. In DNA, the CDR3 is TGCGCCAGCAGCTTGTATGGGGACAGGATTGAAAACACCATATATTTT. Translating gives CASSLYGDRIENTIYF. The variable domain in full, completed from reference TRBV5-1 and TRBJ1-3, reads KAGVTQTPRYLIKTRGQQVTLSCSPISGHRSVSWYQQTPGQGLQFLFEYFSETQRNKGNFPGRFSGRQFSNSRSEMNVSTLELGDSALYLCASSLYGDRIENTIYFGEGSWLTVV.